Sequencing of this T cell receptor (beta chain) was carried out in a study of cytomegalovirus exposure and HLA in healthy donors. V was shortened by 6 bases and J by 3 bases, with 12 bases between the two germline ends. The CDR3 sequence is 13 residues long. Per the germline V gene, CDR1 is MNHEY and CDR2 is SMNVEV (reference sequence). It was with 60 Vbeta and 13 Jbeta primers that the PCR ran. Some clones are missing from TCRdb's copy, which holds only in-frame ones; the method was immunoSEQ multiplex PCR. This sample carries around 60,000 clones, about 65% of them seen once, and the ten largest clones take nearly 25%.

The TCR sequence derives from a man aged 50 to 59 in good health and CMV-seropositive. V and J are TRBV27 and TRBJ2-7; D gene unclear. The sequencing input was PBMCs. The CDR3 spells CASSYRVYYEQYF. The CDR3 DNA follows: TGTGCCAGCAGCTATCGCGTATACTACGAGCAGTACTTC.